Sequencing of this TCR beta chain was carried out in a study of OX40 agonist ivuxolimab in advanced cancers. Study context: There were three patients with partial responses, one having hepatocellular carcinoma and two cutaneous melanoma.

Notes on this clone: Its antigen is as yet unknown.

The CDR3 sequence is 14 residues long. The J segment lost 5 bases and the V segment lost 3 bases, leaving 3 bases of the junction unmatched. Germline V gene sequence: CDR1 SGHNT, CDR2 YENEEA. Some clones are missing from TCRdb's copy, which holds only in-frame ones; the method was immunoSEQ multiplex PCR. The sample records tens of thousands of clones, around 87% being singletons. Study conclusions and caveats: Normalized T-cell clonal expansion was also low in some nonresponders.

The chain carries TRBV11-3 and TRBJ2-1; 8 positions agree with TRBD2. The material was CD4+ or CD8+ T cells sorted from blood, obtained in a trial of the OX40 agonist ivuxolimab. The TCR comes from an adult with an advanced solid tumor such as melanoma, head and neck, liver or kidney cancer. The CDR3 DNA sequence: TGTGCCAGCAGCTTCTTCGGGAGGGACAATGAGCAGTTCTTC. Protein sequence: CASSFFGRDNEQFF.